These T cell receptor beta chains were read from a single sample in a study of PD-L1 blockade in urothelial cancer. Method: immunoSEQ multiplex PCR; TCRdb's copy keeps in-frame clones and lacks some. The sample includes tens of thousands of clones, 81% of them seen just once. The sample consisted of PBMCs, taken around atezolizumab (anti-PD-L1) treatment. These TCRs come from a man in his 70s with urothelial cancer. Each CDR3 is given with its conserved first and last residue. A D gene is named only where the DNA matches it firmly. The size of a clone is reported for some rows only, either as once, few or many, or as a class for expanded clones.

j_call: TRBJ1-1; clone_size: -; v_call: TRBV7-8; d_call: TRBD1; cdr3_nt: TGTGCCAGCAGCTTAGCCACGACAGGGAGTACTGAAGCTTTCTTT; cdr3_aa: CASSLATTGSTEAFF
j_call: TRBJ1-1; clone_size: few; v_call: TRBV9; d_call: TRBD1; cdr3_nt: TGTGCCAGTTCCGGGACAGGGGAATGGAACACTGAAGCTTTCTTT; cdr3_aa: CASSGTGEWNTEAFF
j_call: TRBJ2-3; clone_size: once; v_call: TRBV4-2; d_call: -; cdr3_nt: TGTGCCAGCAGCCAAGATAATGGGTTTCAGGCGGATACGCAGTATTTT; cdr3_aa: CASSQDNGFQADTQYF
j_call: TRBJ2-7; clone_size: -; v_call: TRBV27; d_call: -; cdr3_nt: TGTGCCAGCAGTTTGACAAGCTCCTACGAGCAGTACTTC; cdr3_aa: CASSLTSSYEQYF
j_call: TRBJ2-1; clone_size: -; v_call: TRBV7-9; d_call: -; cdr3_nt: TGTGCCAGCAGCTCACCGGGACTGGGAATAAGGAATGAGCAGTTCTTC; cdr3_aa: CASSSPGLGIRNEQFF
j_call: TRBJ2-5; clone_size: -; v_call: TRBV6-1; d_call: -; cdr3_nt: TGTGCCAGCAGTGATCCGTCGGGTCAGTACTTC; cdr3_aa: CASSDPSGQYF
j_call: TRBJ2-3; clone_size: -; v_call: TRBV7-2; d_call: TRBD2; cdr3_nt: TGTGCCAGCAGCTTCAATCTAGCGGGAGATACGCAGTATTTT; cdr3_aa: CASSFNLAGDTQYF
j_call: TRBJ2-5; clone_size: -; v_call: TRBV5-1; d_call: TRBD1; cdr3_nt: TGCGCCAGCAGCTCACCGACAGGGGCCACAGAGACCCAGTACTTC; cdr3_aa: CASSSPTGATETQYF
j_call: TRBJ1-1; clone_size: -; v_call: TRBV29-1; d_call: -; cdr3_nt: TGCAGCGTTACAACAAAGAACACTGAAGCTTTCTTT; cdr3_aa: CSVTTKNTEAFF
j_call: TRBJ1-1; clone_size: -; v_call: TRBV7-3; d_call: -; cdr3_nt: TGTGCCAGCAGCCCAGTGGGGGGAGGGGACACTGAAGCTTTCTTT; cdr3_aa: CASSPVGGGDTEAFF
j_call: TRBJ1-5; clone_size: -; v_call: TRBV6-6; d_call: TRBD1; cdr3_nt: TGTGCCAGCAGCCTTGAACAGGGGTATCAGCCCCAGCATTTT; cdr3_aa: CASSLEQGYQPQHF
j_call: TRBJ2-1; clone_size: -; v_call: TRBV27; d_call: TRBD2; cdr3_nt: TGTGCCAGCAGGGTACTAGCGGGAATCGACAATGAGCAGTTCTTC; cdr3_aa: CASRVLAGIDNEQFF
j_call: TRBJ1-2; clone_size: once; v_call: TRBV6-1; d_call: -; cdr3_nt: TGTGCCAGCAGTGGTGACAGAAACTATGGCTACACCTTC; cdr3_aa: CASSGDRNYGYTF
j_call: TRBJ2-3; clone_size: few; v_call: TRBV2; d_call: TRBD1; cdr3_nt: TGTGCCAGCAGTGAAGGTGTTTTGGCAGGGGGCGCCTCAGATACGCAGTATTTT; cdr3_aa: CASSEGVLAGGASDTQYF
j_call: TRBJ2-6; clone_size: -; v_call: TRBV25-1; d_call: -; cdr3_nt: TGTGCCAGCAGTGAATCCAGGATATCTGGGGCCAACGTCCTGACTTTC; cdr3_aa: CASSESRISGANVLTF
j_call: TRBJ2-1; clone_size: -; v_call: TRBV5-1; d_call: TRBD2; cdr3_nt: TGCGCCAGCAGCTTGGGAGGACTAGCGGACTCAAACTACAATGAGCAGTTCTTC; cdr3_aa: CASSLGGLADSNYNEQFF
j_call: TRBJ2-3; clone_size: once; v_call: TRBV6-4; d_call: TRBD2; cdr3_nt: TGTGCCAGCAGTCAACTAGCGGGCGCCCCAGATACGCAGTATTTT; cdr3_aa: CASSQLAGAPDTQYF
j_call: TRBJ2-1; clone_size: once; v_call: TRBV30; d_call: TRBD2; cdr3_nt: TGTGCCTGGACCGGGACTAGCGGGTACAATGAGCAGTTCTTC; cdr3_aa: CAWTGTSGYNEQFF
j_call: TRBJ1-1; clone_size: -; v_call: TRBV9; d_call: TRBD1; cdr3_nt: TGTGCCAGCAGCGGGACAGGGGTACGTAACACTGAAGCTTTCTTT; cdr3_aa: CASSGTGVRNTEAFF
j_call: TRBJ1-1; clone_size: -; v_call: TRBV5-1; d_call: TRBD1; cdr3_nt: TGCGCCAGCAGCGGAACAGGGGTGAACACTGAAGCTTTCTTT; cdr3_aa: CASSGTGVNTEAFF
j_call: TRBJ1-4; clone_size: -; v_call: TRBV18; d_call: -; cdr3_nt: TGTGCCAGCTCACCTCTCTCAACTAATGAAAAACTGTTTTTT; cdr3_aa: CASSPLSTNEKLFF
j_call: TRBJ2-3; clone_size: -; v_call: TRBV5-6; d_call: -; cdr3_nt: TGTGCCAGCAGCCCTGGGACTCTGTCCACAGATACGCAGTATTTT; cdr3_aa: CASSPGTLSTDTQYF
j_call: TRBJ2-1; clone_size: -; v_call: TRBV18; d_call: TRBD2; cdr3_nt: TGTGCCAGCTCAGAGGTGGCTAGCGGGAGGAGTGAGCAGTTCTTC; cdr3_aa: CASSEVASGRSEQFF
j_call: TRBJ1-2; clone_size: -; v_call: TRBV28; d_call: TRBD1; cdr3_nt: TGTGCCAGCAGGAAACAGGGGGCTGAGAATGGCTACACCTTC; cdr3_aa: CASRKQGAENGYTF
j_call: TRBJ2-7; clone_size: -; v_call: TRBV6-1; d_call: TRBD1; cdr3_nt: TGTGCCAGCAGTTCACGGGACAGGGGGCTCTACGAGCAGTACTTC; cdr3_aa: CASSSRDRGLYEQYF
j_call: TRBJ2-1; clone_size: -; v_call: TRBV11-2; d_call: TRBD2; cdr3_nt: TGTGCCAGCAGTCGCGGGAGGATGAATGAGCAGTTCTTC; cdr3_aa: CASSRGRMNEQFF
j_call: TRBJ2-1; clone_size: -; v_call: TRBV2; d_call: TRBD1; cdr3_nt: TGTGCCAGCCTGGGACAGCCCCACAATGAGCAGTTCTTC; cdr3_aa: CASLGQPHNEQFF
j_call: TRBJ1-3; clone_size: once; v_call: TRBV9; d_call: -; cdr3_nt: TGTGCCAGCAGCCCCCAGGGGTCCCGTTCCTCTGGAAACACCATATATTTT; cdr3_aa: CASSPQGSRSSGNTIYF
j_call: TRBJ2-5; clone_size: -; v_call: TRBV11-3; d_call: -; cdr3_nt: TGTGCCAGCAGCAACAGGGACCAAGAGACCCAGTACTTC; cdr3_aa: CASSNRDQETQYF
j_call: TRBJ2-5; clone_size: -; v_call: TRBV7-3; d_call: TRBD2; cdr3_nt: TGTGCCAGCAGCTCGCATGCGGGACTAGTAGCGGAGACCCAGTACTTC; cdr3_aa: CASSSHAGLVAETQYF
j_call: TRBJ1-2; clone_size: -; v_call: TRBV19; d_call: -; cdr3_nt: TGTGCCAGTAGTACGTACCAACAGGGCGTAGGCTATGGCTACACCTTC; cdr3_aa: CASSTYQQGVGYGYTF
j_call: TRBJ2-7; clone_size: -; v_call: TRBV7-7; d_call: -; cdr3_nt: TGTGCTAGCAGCTTAGCGGCCACGGGCGAGCAGTACTTC; cdr3_aa: CASSLAATGEQYF